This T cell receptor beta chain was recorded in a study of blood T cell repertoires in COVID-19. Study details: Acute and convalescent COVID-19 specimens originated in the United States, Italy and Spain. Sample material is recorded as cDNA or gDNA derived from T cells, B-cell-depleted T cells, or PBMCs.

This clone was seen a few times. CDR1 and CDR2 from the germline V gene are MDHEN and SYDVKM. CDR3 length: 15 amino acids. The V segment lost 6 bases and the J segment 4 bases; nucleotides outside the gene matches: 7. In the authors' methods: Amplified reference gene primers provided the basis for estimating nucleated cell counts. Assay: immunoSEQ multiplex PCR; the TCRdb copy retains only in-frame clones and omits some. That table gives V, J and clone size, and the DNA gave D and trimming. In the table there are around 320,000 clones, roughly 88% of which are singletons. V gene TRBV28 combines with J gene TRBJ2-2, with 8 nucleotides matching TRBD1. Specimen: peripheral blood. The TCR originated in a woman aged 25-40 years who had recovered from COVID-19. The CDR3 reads CASRPQGASTGELFF. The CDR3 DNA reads TGTGCCAGCAGACCCCAGGGGGCGAGCACCGGGGAGCTGTTTTTT. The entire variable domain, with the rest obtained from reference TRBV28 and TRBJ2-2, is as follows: DVKVTQSSRYLVKRTGEKVFLECVQDMDHENMFWYRQDPGLGLRLIYFSYDVKMKEKGDIPEGYSVSREKKERFSLILESASTNQTSMYLCASRPQGASTGELFFGEGSRLTVL.